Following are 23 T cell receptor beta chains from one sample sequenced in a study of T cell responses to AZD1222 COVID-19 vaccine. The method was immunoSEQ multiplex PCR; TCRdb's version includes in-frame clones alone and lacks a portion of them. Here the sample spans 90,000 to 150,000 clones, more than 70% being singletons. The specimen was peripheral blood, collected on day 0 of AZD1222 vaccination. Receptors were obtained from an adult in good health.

This CDR3 is CASSYDGTGELFF. The CDR3 DNA sequence: TGTGCCAGCAGTTACGACGGCACCGGGGAGCTGTTTTTT. The chain couples TRBV6-5 to TRBJ2-2, with unresolved D. Germline CDR1 and CDR2: MNHEY and SVGAGI. Trimming removed 2 bases at V and 4 bases at J, with 5 bases between. The CDR3 runs to 13 residues.

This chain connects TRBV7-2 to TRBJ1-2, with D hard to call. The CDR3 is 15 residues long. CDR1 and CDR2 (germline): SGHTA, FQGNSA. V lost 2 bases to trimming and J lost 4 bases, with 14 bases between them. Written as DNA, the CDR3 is TGTGCCAGCAGCTTACAGGAAGGGCGTAGCTATGGCTACACCTTC. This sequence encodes CASSLQEGRSYGYTF.

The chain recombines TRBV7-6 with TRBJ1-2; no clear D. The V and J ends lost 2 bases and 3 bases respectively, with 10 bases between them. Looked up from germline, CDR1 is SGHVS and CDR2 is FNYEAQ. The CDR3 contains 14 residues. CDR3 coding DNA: TGTGCCAGCAGCTTAATGAATATCGACTATGGCTACACCTTC. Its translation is CASSLMNIDYGYTF.

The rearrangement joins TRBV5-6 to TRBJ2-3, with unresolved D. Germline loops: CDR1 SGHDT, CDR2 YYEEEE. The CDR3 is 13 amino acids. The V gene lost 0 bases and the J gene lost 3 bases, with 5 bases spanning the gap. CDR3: CASSLATTDTQYF. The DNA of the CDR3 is TGTGCCAGCAGCTTGGCTACTACAGATACGCAGTATTTT.

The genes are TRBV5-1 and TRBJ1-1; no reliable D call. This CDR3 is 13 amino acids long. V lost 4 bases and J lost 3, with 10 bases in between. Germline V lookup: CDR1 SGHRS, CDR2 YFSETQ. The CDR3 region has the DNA TGCGCCAGCAGCCTTACAAGGGACACTGAAGCTTTCTTT. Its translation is CASSLTRDTEAFF.

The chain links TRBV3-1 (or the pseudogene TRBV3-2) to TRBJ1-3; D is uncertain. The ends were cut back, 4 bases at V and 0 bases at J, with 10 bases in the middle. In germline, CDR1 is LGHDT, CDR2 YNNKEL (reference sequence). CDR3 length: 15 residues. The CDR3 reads CASSRGLSSGNTIYF. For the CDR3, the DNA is TGTGCCAGCAGCCGGGGTCTTAGCTCTGGAAACACCATATATTTT.

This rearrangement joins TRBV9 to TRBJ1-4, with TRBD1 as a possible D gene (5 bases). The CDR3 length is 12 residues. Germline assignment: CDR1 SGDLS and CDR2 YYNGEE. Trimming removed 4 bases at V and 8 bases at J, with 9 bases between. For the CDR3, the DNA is TGTGCCAGCAGCCCACAGGAGGAAAAACTGTTTTTT. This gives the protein CASSPQEEKLFF. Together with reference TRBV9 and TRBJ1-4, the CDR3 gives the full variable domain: DSGVTQTPKHLITATGQRVTLRCSPRSGDLSVYWYQQSLDQGLQFLIQYYNGEERAKGNILERFSAQQFPDLHSELNLSSLELGDSALYFCASSPQEEKLFFGSGTQLSVL.

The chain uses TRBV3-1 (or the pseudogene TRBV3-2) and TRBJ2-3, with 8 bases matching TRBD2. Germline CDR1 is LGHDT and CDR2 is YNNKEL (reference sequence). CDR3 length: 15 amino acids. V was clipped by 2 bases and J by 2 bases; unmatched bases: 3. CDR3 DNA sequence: TGTGCCAGCAGCCAACCCGGGGGGGACACAGATACGCAGTATTTT. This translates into CASSQPGGDTDTQYF.

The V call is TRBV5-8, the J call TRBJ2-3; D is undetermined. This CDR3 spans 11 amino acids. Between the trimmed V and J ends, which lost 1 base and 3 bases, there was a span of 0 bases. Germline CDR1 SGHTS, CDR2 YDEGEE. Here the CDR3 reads CASSLTDTQYF. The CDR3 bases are TGTGCCAGCAGCTTGACAGATACGCAGTATTTT.

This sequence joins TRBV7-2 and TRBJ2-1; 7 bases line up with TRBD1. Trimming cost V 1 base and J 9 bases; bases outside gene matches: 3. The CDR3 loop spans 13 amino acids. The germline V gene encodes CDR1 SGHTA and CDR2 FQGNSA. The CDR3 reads CASSLEQGTEQFF. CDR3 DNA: TGTGCCAGCAGCTTAGAACAGGGGACTGAGCAGTTCTTC.

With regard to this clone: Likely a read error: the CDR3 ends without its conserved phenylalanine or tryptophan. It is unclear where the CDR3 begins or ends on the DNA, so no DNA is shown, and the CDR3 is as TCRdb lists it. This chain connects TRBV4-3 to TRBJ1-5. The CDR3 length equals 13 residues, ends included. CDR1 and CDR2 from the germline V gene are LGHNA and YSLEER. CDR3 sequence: CASSQDRVGPLSL.

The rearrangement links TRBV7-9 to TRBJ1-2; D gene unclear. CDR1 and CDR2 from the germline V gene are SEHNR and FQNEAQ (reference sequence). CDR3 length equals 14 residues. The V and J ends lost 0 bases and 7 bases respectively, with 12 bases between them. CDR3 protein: CASSLAEGFSGYTF. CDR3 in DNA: TGTGCCAGCAGCTTAGCAGAGGGTTTCTCTGGCTACACCTTC.

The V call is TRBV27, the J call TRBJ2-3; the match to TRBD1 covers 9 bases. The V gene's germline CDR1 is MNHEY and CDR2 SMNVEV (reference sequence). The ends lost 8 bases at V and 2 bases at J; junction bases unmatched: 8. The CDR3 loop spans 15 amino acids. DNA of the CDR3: TGTGCCAGCTCCAGGGGGACAGGGTCCACAGATACGCAGTATTTT. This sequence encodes CASSRGTGSTDTQYF.

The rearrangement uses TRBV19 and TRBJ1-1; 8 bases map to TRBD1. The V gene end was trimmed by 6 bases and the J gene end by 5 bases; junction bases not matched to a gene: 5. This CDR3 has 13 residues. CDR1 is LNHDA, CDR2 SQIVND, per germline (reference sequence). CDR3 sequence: CASRADRATEAFF. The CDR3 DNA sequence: TGTGCCAGTAGGGCGGACAGGGCAACTGAAGCTTTCTTT.

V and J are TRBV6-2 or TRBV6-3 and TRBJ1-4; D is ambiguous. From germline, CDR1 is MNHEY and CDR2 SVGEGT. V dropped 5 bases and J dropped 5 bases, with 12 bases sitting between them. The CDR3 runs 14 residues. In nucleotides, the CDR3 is TGTGCCAGCAGTCGACCGATCGTGAATGAAAAACTGTTTTTT. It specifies CASSRPIVNEKLFF.

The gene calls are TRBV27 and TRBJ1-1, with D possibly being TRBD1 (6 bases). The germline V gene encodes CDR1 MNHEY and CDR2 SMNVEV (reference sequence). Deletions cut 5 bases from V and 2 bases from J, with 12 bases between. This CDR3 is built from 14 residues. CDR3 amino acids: CASSKQGLNTEAFF. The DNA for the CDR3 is TGTGCCAGCAGTAAACAGGGACTCAACACTGAAGCTTTCTTT.

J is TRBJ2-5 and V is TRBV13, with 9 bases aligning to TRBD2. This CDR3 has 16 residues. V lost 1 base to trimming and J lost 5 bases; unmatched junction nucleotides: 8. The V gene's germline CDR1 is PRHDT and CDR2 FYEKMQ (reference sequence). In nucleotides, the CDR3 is TGTGCCAGCAGCTTAGTTCGCGGGGGGGCCTTTGAGACCCAGTACTTC. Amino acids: CASSLVRGGAFETQYF.

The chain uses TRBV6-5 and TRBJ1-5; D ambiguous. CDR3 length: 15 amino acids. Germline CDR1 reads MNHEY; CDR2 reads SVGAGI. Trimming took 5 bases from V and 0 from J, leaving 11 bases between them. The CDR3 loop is CASSPLMFSNQPQHF. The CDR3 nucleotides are TGTGCCAGCAGTCCATTGATGTTTAGCAATCAGCCCCAGCATTTT.

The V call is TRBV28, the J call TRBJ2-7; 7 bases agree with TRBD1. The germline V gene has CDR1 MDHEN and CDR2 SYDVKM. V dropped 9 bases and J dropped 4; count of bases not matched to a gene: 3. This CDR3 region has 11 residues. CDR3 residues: CASWDRYEQYF. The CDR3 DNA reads TGTGCCAGTTGGGACAGATACGAGCAGTACTTC.

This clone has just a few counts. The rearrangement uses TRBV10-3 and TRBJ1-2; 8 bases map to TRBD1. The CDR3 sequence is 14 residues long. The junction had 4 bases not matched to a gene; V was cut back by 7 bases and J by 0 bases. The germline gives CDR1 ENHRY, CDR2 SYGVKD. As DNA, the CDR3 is TGTGCCATCAATAAGGACAGGGCTAACTATGGCTACACCTTC. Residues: CAINKDRANYGYTF.

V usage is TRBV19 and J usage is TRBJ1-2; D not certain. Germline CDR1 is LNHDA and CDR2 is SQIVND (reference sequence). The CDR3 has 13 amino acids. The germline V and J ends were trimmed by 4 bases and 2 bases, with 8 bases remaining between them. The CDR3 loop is CASSNSINYGYTF. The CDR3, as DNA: TGTGCCAGTAGTAACAGTATAAACTATGGCTACACCTTC.

The CDR3 DNA follows: TGTGCCATCCGTGGGGACTTGAACACTGAAGCTTTCTTT. Residues: CAIRGDLNTEAFF. The chain employs TRBV10-3 and TRBJ1-1; the D gene is possibly TRBD1 (5 bases). Trimming took off 8 bases at V and 0 bases at J, with 10 bases between the two ends. The CDR3 consists of 13 residues. Germline V gene sequence: CDR1 ENHRY, CDR2 SYGVKD.

This CDR3 is CASSLTDEAFF. CDR3 sequence (DNA): TGTGCCAGTAGTTTAACGGATGAAGCTTTCTTT. The chain has TRBV19 and TRBJ1-1; D is unresolved. The germline gives CDR1 LNHDA, CDR2 SQIVND (reference sequence). The V end lost 5 bases, the J end lost 7 bases, and 8 bases lay between the germline ends. The CDR3 contains 11 residues.